The entry that follows covers one TCR beta chain sequence. Extracted RNA was reverse transcribed into cDNA, the sequencing template. This table comes from immunoSEQ multiplex PCR, and its TCRdb copy is limited to in-frame clones, with some not included. The sample consists of approximately 100,000 clones, about 40% of them appearing once. V gave up 7 bases and J gave up 3 bases, with 18 bases separating them. The CDR3 spans 14 residues. Germline CDR1 is SQVTM and CDR2 is ANQGSEA. The data were obtained in a study of CD8+ T cells in alopecia areata. The sample consisted of CD4+ T cells sorted from blood. The rearrangement uses TRBV29-1 and TRBJ1-1; D is unresolved. The sequence was collected from a human donor with alopecia areata. The DNA for the CDR3 is TGCAGCGCCGAGCGTGGAAAGATGCACACTGAAGCTTTCTTT. Translation gives CSAERGKMHTEAFF.